A single sample is the source of the 22 T cell receptor beta chains below, sequenced in a study of blood T cell repertoires in COVID-19. Data came from immunoSEQ multiplex PCR; TCRdb stores just in-frame clones and leaves some out. Of hundreds of thousands of clones in the sample, around 90% were seen once. Material for sequencing was peripheral blood. The receptors stem from a man between 65 and 80 years old with acute or convalescent COVID-19.

This chain connects TRBV5-6 to TRBJ1-3; D remains unclear. The CDR3 extends over 15 amino acids. Deletions cut 0 bases from V and 0 bases from J, with 7 bases between. In germline, CDR1 is SGHDT, CDR2 YYEEEE. CDR3 protein: CASSLDSRSGNTIYF. In DNA form, the CDR3 reads TGTGCCAGCAGCTTGGACTCGCGCTCTGGAAACACCATATATTTT.

This chain links TRBV29-1 with TRBJ2-3; D remains unclear. Germline CDR1 reads SQVTM; CDR2 reads ANQGSEA. V lost 3 bases and J 5 bases, leaving 6 bases between the germline ends. CDR3 size: 11 residues. DNA for the CDR3: TGCAGCGTTGAGCACAGAGATACGCAGTATTTT. Its protein product is CSVEHRDTQYF.

This clone was counted between two and nine times. This chain uses TRBV5-1 with TRBJ2-7, with 9 bases aligning to TRBD1. Trimming removed 3 bases from V and 0 bases from J; junction bases left unmatched: 13. The CDR3 loop spans 18 amino acids. Germline CDR1 and CDR2: SGHRS and YFSETQ. CDR3 in amino acids: CASSSLYSTGGSSYEQYF. DNA of the CDR3: TGCGCCAGCAGCTCCCTATACTCGACAGGGGGGAGCTCCTACGAGCAGTACTTC.

The V and J genes are TRBV5-8 and TRBJ1-5, with TRBD1 matching over 8 bases. The V segment lost 2 bases and the J segment 7 bases; nucleotides outside the gene matches: 5. Looked up from germline, CDR1 is SGHTS and CDR2 is YDEGEE. CDR3 length: 14 amino acids. The CDR3 is CASSLLTGVQPQHF. The CDR3 DNA sequence: TGTGCCAGCAGCTTATTGACAGGGGTACAGCCCCAGCATTTT.

The count of this clone is one. This chain joins TRBV19 and TRBJ1-2, with 7 positions matching TRBD1. The germline CDR1 and CDR2 sequences are LNHDA and SQIVND (reference sequence). The length of the CDR3 is 15 residues. V gave up 5 bases and J gave up 3 bases; unmatched junction bases: 9. For the CDR3, the DNA is TGTGCCAGTAGTGTCGCAGGGGGGAATCACTATGGCTACACCTTC. Its translation: CASSVAGGNHYGYTF.

The chain has TRBV24-1 and TRBJ2-1; 14 bases line up with TRBD2. Germline-derived CDR1 and CDR2 are KGHDR and SFDVKD. The V gene end was trimmed by 1 base and the J gene end by 3 bases; junction bases not matched to a gene: 1. The CDR3 sequence is 17 residues long. The CDR3: CATSDFGTSGSYNEQFF. CDR3 DNA sequence: TGTGCCACCAGTGATTTCGGGACTAGCGGGAGCTACAATGAGCAGTTCTTC.

The V call is TRBV3-1 (or the pseudogene TRBV3-2), the J call TRBJ1-1, with 7 bases that match TRBD1. Germline V gives CDR1 LGHDT, CDR2 YNNKEL (reference sequence). Unmatched junction bases numbered 9, after V lost 1 base and J lost 13 bases. This CDR3 contains 13 residues. CDR3 loop: CASSQAPDRNVFF. The CDR3 coding sequence is TGTGCCAGCAGCCAAGCCCCGGACAGGAACGTTTTCTTT.

The chain employs TRBV28 and TRBJ1-3; possibly TRBD1 for D (6 bases). Trimming removed 7 bases at V and 4 bases at J, with 20 bases between. This CDR3 spans 16 amino acids. Germline V gene lookup returns CDR1 MDHEN and CDR2 SYDVKM. In DNA form, the CDR3 reads TGTGCCAGCACCAAACCCCTCGGGGGGACAGGAAACACCATATATTTT. Translated, it gives CASTKPLGGTGNTIYF.

The chain recombines TRBV9 with TRBJ2-3; 9 nucleotides match TRBD1. This CDR3 has 14 amino acids. Per germline, CDR1 SGDLS and CDR2 YYNGEE. Trimming took 2 bases from V and 4 from J; bases not matched to a gene: 2. The CDR3 is CASSVGQGSDTQYF. The CDR3 DNA sequence: TGTGCCAGCAGCGTTGGACAGGGGTCAGATACGCAGTATTTT.

The chain employs TRBV24-1 and TRBJ2-1; 8 positions match TRBD1. Germline CDR1 is KGHDR and CDR2 is SFDVKD. Losses at the gene ends were 2 bases for V and 6 bases for J; bases not matched to a gene: 5. The CDR3 is 15 amino acids. The CDR3 protein is CATSDSGTGGNEQFF. In nucleotides, the CDR3 is TGTGCCACCAGTGATTCCGGCACAGGGGGCAATGAGCAGTTCTTC.

The chain employs TRBV7-2 and TRBJ2-1; D unresolved. Trimming removed 1 base at V and 7 bases at J, with 17 bases between. The CDR3 is made up of 16 amino acids. The V gene's germline CDR1 is SGHTA and CDR2 FQGNSA. CDR3 nucleotide sequence: TGTGCCAGCAGCTTAGGCGTCACACTCGGGTTTAATGAGCAGTTCTTC. Translation: CASSLGVTLGFNEQFF.

This clone has more than one count but fewer than ten. The chain links TRBV18 to TRBJ2-7, with D tentatively TRBD2 (5 bases). The CDR3 length is 14 residues. From germline, CDR1 is KGHSH and CDR2 LQKENI. Trimming took 5 bases from V and 4 from J, leaving 15 bases between them. The DNA of the CDR3 is TGTGCCAGCTCAGGCGGGTTTTTAGATTACGAGCAGTACTTC. It specifies CASSGGFLDYEQYF.

The chain uses TRBV5-6 and TRBJ1-2, with 10 bases identical to TRBD1. There are 16 residues in the CDR3. V was pared by 4 bases and J by 2 bases, with 8 bases of the junction left unmatched. Looked up from germline, CDR1 is SGHDT and CDR2 is YYEEEE. In nucleotides, the CDR3 is TGTGCCAGCAGCACCCCGAGGACAGGGGGGAACTATGGCTACACCTTC. This codes for CASSTPRTGGNYGYTF.

Only a few counts were recorded for this clone. V is TRBV19 and J is TRBJ2-3; the match to TRBD1 covers 9 bases. From germline, CDR1 is LNHDA and CDR2 SQIVND (reference sequence). With 1 base clipped from V and 5 bases from J, the junction kept 13 bases outside the gene matches. The CDR3 loop spans 18 amino acids. This CDR3 is CASSIGERGQGWLDTQYF. CDR3 in DNA: TGTGCCAGTAGTATAGGGGAGCGGGGACAGGGATGGTTAGATACGCAGTATTTT.

This clone turned up a few times. V gene TRBV27 combines with J gene TRBJ2-7; no clear D. The CDR3 runs to 13 residues. Trimming pared 5 bases from V and 3 bases from J, leaving 11 bases between. Per germline, CDR1 MNHEY and CDR2 SMNVEV (reference sequence). Here the CDR3 DNA reads TGTGCCAGCAGTCCGAGATTTCTCTACGAGCAGTACTTC. Residues: CASSPRFLYEQYF.

The CDR3 DNA sequence: TGTGCCAGCAGCTTAGATCACTTGGCGGTAAACGACTACACCTTC. Its protein is CASSLDHLAVNDYTF. This sequence joins TRBV7-2 and TRBJ1-2; D not certain. The V and J ends lost 1 base and 10 bases respectively, with 19 bases between them. Per germline, CDR1 SGHTA and CDR2 FQGNSA. This CDR3 is built from 15 residues.

The V call is TRBV6-1, the J call TRBJ2-5; TRBD2 aligns across 8 bases. This CDR3 has 13 residues. Germline V gives CDR1 MNHNS, CDR2 SASEGT. V gave up 2 bases and J gave up 4 bases; unmatched junction bases: 0. The chain's CDR3 is CASSESGRETQYF. Written as DNA, the CDR3 is TGTGCCAGCAGTGAAAGCGGGAGAGAGACCCAGTACTTC.

The chain combines TRBV4-2 with TRBJ1-2; D is unresolved. CDR3 length: 13 amino acids. V was cut by 2 bases and J by 4 bases, with 8 bases left in between. The germline CDR1 and CDR2 sequences are LGHNA and YNFKEQ. The CDR3 DNA is TGTGCCAGCAGCCAAAAACAGCTCTATGGCTACACCTTC. Protein: CASSQKQLYGYTF.

The chain is built from TRBV7-6 and TRBJ2-2; 9 bases fit TRBD2. The germline V gene has CDR1 SGHVS and CDR2 FNYEAQ. V was pared by 0 bases and J by 2 bases, with 4 bases of the junction left unmatched. The length of the CDR3 is 17 residues. CDR3 loop: CASSLAAGGVNTGELFF. CDR3 nucleotides: TGTGCCAGCAGCTTAGCAGCGGGGGGAGTCAACACCGGGGAGCTGTTTTTT.

The V and J genes are TRBV2 and TRBJ2-5; TRBD2 is a possible D gene (7 bases). CDR3 length equals 13 residues. Deletions cut 7 bases from V and 5 bases from J, with 14 bases between. CDR1 and CDR2 from the germline V gene are SNHLY and FYNNEI. In nucleotides, the CDR3 is TGTGCCAGCACGAGGGGGGGGCTGGAGACCCAGTACTTC. Translation: CASTRGGLETQYF. Using reference TRBV2 and TRBJ2-5 for the parts outside the CDR3, the full variable domain is EPEVTQTPSHQVTQMGQEVILRCVPISNHLYFYWYRQILGQKVEFLVSFYNNEISEKSEIFDDQFSVERPDGSNFTLKIRSTKLEDSAMYFCASTRGGLETQYFGPGTRLLVL.

This rearrangement joins TRBV10-1 to TRBJ2-1; D is possibly TRBD1 (5 bases). The CDR3 loop spans 13 amino acids. The ends were cut back, 3 bases at V and 10 bases at J, with 13 bases in the middle. Germline CDR1 WNHNN, CDR2 SYGVQD (reference sequence). The CDR3 DNA is TGCGCCAGCAGTGAAAGGGGTACCGCGGAGCAGTTCTTC. Translating it yields CASSERGTAEQFF.

This clone was observed once. The chain combines TRBV12-3 or TRBV12-4 with TRBJ1-3; no firm D call. The CDR3 totals 13 residues. V lost 8 bases to trimming and J lost 0 bases, with 8 bases between them. Here the CDR3 DNA reads TGTGCCAGCTTGTGGAGCTCTGGAAACACCATATATTTT. It encodes CASLWSSGNTIYF.